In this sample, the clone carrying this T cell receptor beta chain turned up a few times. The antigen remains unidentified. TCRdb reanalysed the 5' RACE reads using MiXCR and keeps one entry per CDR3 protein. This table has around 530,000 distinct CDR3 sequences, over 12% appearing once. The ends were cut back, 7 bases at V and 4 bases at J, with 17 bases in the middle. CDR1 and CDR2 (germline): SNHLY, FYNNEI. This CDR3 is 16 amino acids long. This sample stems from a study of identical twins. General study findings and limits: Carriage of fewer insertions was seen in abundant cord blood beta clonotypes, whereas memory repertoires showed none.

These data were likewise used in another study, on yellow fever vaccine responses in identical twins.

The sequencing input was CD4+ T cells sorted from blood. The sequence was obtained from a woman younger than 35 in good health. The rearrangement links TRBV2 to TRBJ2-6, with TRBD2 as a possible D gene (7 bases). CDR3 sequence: CASMGRGAEGANVLTF. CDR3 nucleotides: TGTGCCAGCATGGGCCGGGGGGCGGAAGGGGCCAACGTCCTGACTTTC.